The clone carrying this T cell receptor (beta chain) has just one count. The CDR3 loop spans 13 amino acids. CDR1 is SQVTM and CDR2 is ANQGSEA in the germline V gene. Trimming cost V 4 bases and J 3 bases, with 10 bases left between them. This entry is derived from a study of T cell changes during pregnancy in multiple sclerosis. Profiled with immunoSEQ multiplex PCR; TCRdb holds only in-frame clones, not every one. The data show 25,000 to 30,000 clones, 85% to 95% seen once. The gene calls are TRBV29-1 and TRBJ1-5, with D perhaps TRBD1 (5 bases). The sample in question was CD4+ T cells from peripheral blood mononuclear cells, obtained in the first trimester of pregnancy. The receptor comes from a female donor with multiple sclerosis, enrolled in a pregnancy study. The DNA of the CDR3 is TGCAGCGTTGCTAGGGGATTCAATCAGCCCCAGCATTTT. Its protein is CSVARGFNQPQHF.